This passage covers 10 T cell receptor beta chains from one sample sequenced in a study of CXCR3-negative and CXCR3-positive naive CD8 T cells. Their antigens remain unidentified. 5' RACE with UMI labels generated the TRB cDNA libraries. TCRdb reprocessed the 5' RACE reads and keeps a single row for each CDR3 protein, giving no DNA. Recorded here are some 150,000 distinct CDR3 sequences; the top ten clones represent approximately 0.46%. General study findings and limits: In CXCR3-positive naive cells, the TRB CDR3s were more hydrophobic than in CXCR3-negative naive cells.

Material: naive CXCR3+ CD8+ T cells from blood. Subset meaning: CD45RO-CCR7+CD27+CD95- naive CD8+ T cells expressing CXCR3 (TNR3+). The receptors originated from a human donor in good health. Some clones in this sample may be carry-over from other donors' samples.

The rearrangement uses TRBV7-9 and TRBJ1-1; the TRBD1 assignment by TCRdb is unverifiable without DNA. CDR1 is SEHNR, CDR2 FQNEAQ, per germline (reference sequence). The CDR3 length is 14 residues. This CDR3 reads CASSAQDRDTEAFF.

This sequence joins TRBV9 and TRBJ2-1; TCRdb picks TRBD1, but there is no DNA to check that call. The CDR3 sequence is 17 residues long. From germline, CDR1 is SGDLS and CDR2 YYNGEE. CDR3 protein: CASSALHGASSYNEQFF.

The gene calls are TRBV20-1 and TRBJ2-1; TCRdb lists TRBD2, though no DNA is available to test this call. The germline V gene encodes CDR1 DFQATT and CDR2 SNEGSKA (reference sequence). This CDR3 has 14 residues. CDR3 residues: CSAGGLDSYNEQFF.

The chain recombines TRBV6-5 with TRBJ1-2; the TCRdb call, TRBD1, lacks DNA for checking. The CDR3 has 15 amino acids. The germline gives CDR1 MNHEY, CDR2 SVGAGI. CDR3 sequence: CASSYSILDKNGYTF.

The V gene is TRBV6-2 or TRBV6-3, the J gene TRBJ2-1. Germline lookup yields CDR1 MNHEY and CDR2 SVGEGT. The CDR3 runs 14 residues. CDR3 sequence reads: CASSYSSSYNEQFF.

The V and J genes are TRBV21-1 and TRBJ2-1. TRBV21-1 is classified as a pseudogene. This CDR3 region has 15 residues. CDR3 sequence reads: CASSKRGNSYNEQFF.

The chain recombines TRBV20-1 with TRBJ2-7; TCRdb lists TRBD2, though no DNA is available to test this call. The CDR3 has 14 amino acids. CDR1 is DFQATT and CDR2 is SNEGSKA in the germline V gene (reference sequence). The chain's CDR3 is CSASKPGPLAEQYF.

V usage is TRBV29-1 and J usage is TRBJ1-1; TCRdb proposes TRBD1, but this gene call is untestable without DNA. Germline CDR1 and CDR2: SQVTM and ANQGSEA. This CDR3 spans 13 amino acids. CDR3 loop: CSAFPGLNTEAFF.

The chain couples TRBV20-1 to TRBJ2-7; checking the TCRdb D call of TRBD1 is not possible without DNA. Germline V gene data show CDR1 as DFQATT and CDR2 as SNEGSKA (reference sequence). This CDR3 spans 15 amino acids. The CDR3 reads CSADEGQKITYEQYF.

The V call is TRBV12-3 or TRBV12-4, the J call TRBJ2-1; as DNA is missing, the TRBD2 call by TCRdb cannot be tested. The CDR3 is 18 amino acids. This CDR3 reads CASSTWDYHNQEYNEQFF.